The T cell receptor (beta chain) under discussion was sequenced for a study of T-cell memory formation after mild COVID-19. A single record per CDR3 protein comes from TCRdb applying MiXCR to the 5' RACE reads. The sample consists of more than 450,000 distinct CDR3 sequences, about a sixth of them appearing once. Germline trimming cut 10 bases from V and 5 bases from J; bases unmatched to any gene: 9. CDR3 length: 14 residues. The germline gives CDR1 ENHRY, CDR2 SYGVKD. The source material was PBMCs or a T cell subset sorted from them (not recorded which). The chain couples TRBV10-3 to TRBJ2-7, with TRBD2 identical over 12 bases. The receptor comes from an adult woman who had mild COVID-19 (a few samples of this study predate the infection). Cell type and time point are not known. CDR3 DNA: TGTGCCAGCCGACTAGCGGGAGAAGGCCACGAGCAGTACTTC. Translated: CASRLAGEGHEQYF.